A single sample gave rise to the 32 T cell receptor beta chains below, sequenced in a study of T cells in Graves' hyperthyroidism and ophthalmopathy. Authors of the study amplified TCR beta CDR3 regions from RNA transcripts. A first-round RT-PCR of the TCR CDR3 used the HTBI primer set. TCRdb redid the calling of the multiplex PCR reads with MiXCR, one entry per CDR3 protein. The sample records a few hundred thousand distinct CDR3 sequences, 12% to 15% being singletons. The specimen was blood. The receptors were gathered from a woman between 40 and 50 years old with Graves' ophthalmopathy.

This clonotype was counted at least ten times. The CDR3 nucleotides are TGTGCCAGCAGTTTCGGGGTAAATCTCTATGAGCAGTTCTTC. This encodes CASSFGVNLYEQFF. The V gene is TRBV28, the J gene TRBJ2-1; a possible D gene is TRBD2 (5 bases). CDR1 and CDR2 from the germline V gene are MDHEN and SYDVKM. The CDR3 extends over 14 amino acids. Trimming left V 3 bases short and J 8 bases short, with 14 bases between.

In its sample, this clonotype was seen many times. This rearrangement joins TRBV11-2 to TRBJ2-5; 7 bases line up with TRBD1. The CDR3 runs 18 residues. Germline V gene sequence: CDR1 SGHAT, CDR2 FQNNGV. Trimming at V came to 1 base and at J to 4 bases, leaving 15 bases not matched to a gene. The CDR3 DNA is TGTGCCAGCAGCTTAGGGCCAGGGGGTTTCCTTCCGGGAGAGACCCAGTACTTC. Encoded protein: CASSLGPGGFLPGETQYF.

This clonotype was counted a few times. This rearrangement joins TRBV20-1 to TRBJ2-7; possibly TRBD1 for D (7 bases). The ends were cut back, 0 bases at V and 9 bases at J, with 24 bases in the middle. Per germline, CDR1 DFQATT and CDR2 SNEGSKA (reference sequence). This CDR3 comprises 16 residues. The CDR3 spells CSARDPVGQDYRRQYF. CDR3 DNA sequence: TGCAGTGCTAGAGATCCTGTAGGACAGGACTACCGTCGGCAGTACTTC.

V is TRBV19 and J is TRBJ2-1; 7 bases line up with TRBD2. V lost 3 bases to trimming and J lost 8 bases; unmatched junction nucleotides: 10. The CDR3 sequence is 15 residues long. Germline V lookup: CDR1 LNHDA, CDR2 SQIVND (reference sequence). CDR3 protein: CASSISAGLVDEQFF. The CDR3 DNA sequence: TGTGCCAGTAGTATCTCAGCGGGGTTAGTCGATGAGCAGTTCTTC.

At least ten counts were recorded for this clonotype. The rearrangement links TRBV11-2 to TRBJ2-1; no reliable D call. The germline V gene encodes CDR1 SGHAT and CDR2 FQNNGV. The V and J ends lost 6 bases and 15 bases respectively, with 18 bases between them. CDR3 size: 12 residues. CDR3 nucleotide sequence: TGTGCCAGCAGGTACAGTGGTGGGGTGTGGTTCTTC. This gives the protein CASRYSGGVWFF. Together with reference TRBV11-2 and TRBJ2-1, the CDR3 gives the full variable domain: EAGVAQSPRYKIIEKRQSVAFWCNPISGHATLYWYQQILGQGPKLLIQFQNNGVVDDSQLPKDRFSAERLKGVDSTLKIQPAKLEDSAVYLCASRYSGGVWFFGPGTRLTVL.

At least ten counts were recorded for this clonotype. CDR3 sequence (DNA): TGTGCCAGCAGTCTGACGGGGGATAGCAATCAGCCCCAGCATTTT. It yields the protein CASSLTGDSNQPQHF. The V call is TRBV12-3 or TRBV12-4, the J call TRBJ1-5; D is possibly TRBD1 (5 bases). Trimming left V 5 bases short and J 0 bases short, with 11 bases between. This CDR3 region has 15 residues.

This clonotype appeared many times. This chain connects TRBV5-6 to TRBJ2-1; perhaps TRBD2 as D (5 bases). Trimming pared 0 bases from V and 7 bases from J, leaving 14 bases between. This CDR3 comprises 15 residues. Looked up from germline, CDR1 is SGHDT and CDR2 is YYEEEE. Here the CDR3 reads CASSLEWSPGNEQFF. The CDR3 DNA sequence: TGTGCCAGCAGCTTGGAATGGAGTCCGGGGAATGAGCAGTTCTTC.

This clonotype was counted at least ten times. The CDR3 here is CSARDGQGGSSRTQYF. DNA of the CDR3: TGCAGTGCTAGAGATGGGCAGGGCGGCTCCTCAAGGACCCAGTACTTC. The chain combines TRBV20-1 with TRBJ2-5; maybe TRBD1 (5 bases). Germline assignment: CDR1 DFQATT and CDR2 SNEGSKA (reference sequence). The CDR3 spans 16 residues. With 0 bases removed from V and 7 bases from J, the gap between germline ends came to 21 bases.

This clonotype was seen a handful of times. The rearrangement uses TRBV19 and TRBJ2-7, with TRBD1 as a possible D gene (5 bases). Between the trimmed V and J ends, which lost 1 base and 5 bases, there was a span of 15 bases. The germline V gene has CDR1 LNHDA and CDR2 SQIVND (reference sequence). This CDR3 has 15 amino acids. CDR3 protein: CASSIGRDSSHEQYF. CDR3 DNA sequence: TGTGCCAGTAGTATAGGCAGGGATTCAAGCCACGAGCAGTACTTC.

In its sample, this clonotype was seen many times. The genes are TRBV29-1 and TRBJ2-7; 10 positions match TRBD1. Germline CDR1 and CDR2: SQVTM and ANQGSEA. The ends lost 4 bases at V and 6 bases at J; junction bases unmatched: 6. There are 13 residues in the CDR3. The CDR3 DNA sequence: TGCAGCGTTGTTGCGACAGGGGGCCGCGAGCAGTACTTC. It codes for CSVVATGGREQYF.

The genes are TRBV6-1 and TRBJ1-1; D is undetermined. Germline lookup yields CDR1 MNHNS and CDR2 SASEGT. The V gene lost 6 bases and the J gene lost 1 base, with 18 bases spanning the gap. The CDR3 is 16 residues long. The chain's CDR3 is CASSPPLGAPNTEAFF. In DNA, the CDR3 is TGTGCCAGCAGCCCACCGTTGGGTGCACCGAACACTGAAGCTTTCTTT.

This clonotype was detected many times. The chain is built from TRBV20-1 and TRBJ2-3; 9 bases map to TRBD2. Germline V gene lookup returns CDR1 DFQATT and CDR2 SNEGSKA (reference sequence). The CDR3 length is 14 residues. In DNA form, the CDR3 reads TGCATGGCGGGAGGGGGGCATCAATCAGATACGCAGTATTTT. It is translated as CMAGGGHQSDTQYF.

CDR3 nucleotides: TGCGCCAGCAGCTTGGCGGGGTATGGAAATTCACCCCTCCACTTT. It codes for CASSLAGYGNSPLHF. The rearrangement uses TRBV5-1 and TRBJ1-6, with no clear D. Germline V gives CDR1 SGHRS, CDR2 YFSETQ. V was shortened by 0 bases and J by 7 bases, with 11 bases between the two germline ends. The CDR3 totals 15 residues.

With regard to this clonotype: At one end the junction does not follow the germline gene, possibly because of a read error. The V gene is TRBV19, the J gene TRBJ1-5; D not resolved. This CDR3 is 15 amino acids long. Germline assignment: CDR1 LNHDA and CDR2 SQIVND (reference sequence). The CDR3 DNA reads TGTGCCAGTAGGTTGGGGAGCTTTGGCAATCATCCCCAGCATTTT. Its protein is CASRLGSFGNHPQHF.

V gene TRBV11-2 combines with J gene TRBJ2-3; TRBD2 matches 11 bases. The CDR3 loop spans 17 amino acids. J was trimmed by 4 bases and V by 1 base; bases with no gene match: 7. Per the germline V gene, CDR1 is SGHAT and CDR2 is FQNNGV. The CDR3 bases are TGTGCCAGCAGCTTAGTTGGGCTACTAGCGGGGGCAGATACGCAGTATTTT. Its translation: CASSLVGLLAGADTQYF.

This clonotype was seen at least ten times. The genes are TRBV19 and TRBJ1-3; D remains unclear. Looked up from germline, CDR1 is LNHDA and CDR2 is SQIVND (reference sequence). The CDR3 spans 11 residues. Between the trimmed V and J ends, which lost 8 bases and 0 bases, there was a span of 2 bases. The CDR3 nucleotides read TGTGCCAGTGGCTCTGGAAACACCATATATTTT. Protein product: CASGSGNTIYF.

This clonotype occurred a few times. This sequence joins TRBV9 and TRBJ2-5; unclear D gene. CDR1 and CDR2 (germline): SGDLS, YYNGEE. This CDR3 contains 15 residues. The V and J ends lost 0 bases and 1 base respectively, with 10 bases between them. CDR3 loop: CASSVGPTVQETQYF. Written as DNA, the CDR3 is TGTGCCAGCAGCGTAGGACCGACTGTCCAAGAGACCCAGTACTTC.

This clonotype showed up many times. The CDR3 loop reads CASSPPGLAGEYEQYF. CDR3 sequence (DNA): TGTGCCAGCAGTCCTCCCGGACTAGCGGGAGAGTACGAGCAGTACTTC. The V gene is TRBV28, the J gene TRBJ2-7; 13 nucleotides line up with TRBD2. The CDR3 is 16 amino acids. The V gene's germline CDR1 is MDHEN and CDR2 SYDVKM. The V and J ends lost 5 bases and 4 bases, in that order; junction bases with no gene match: 8.

This clonotype was observed a few times. This chain uses TRBV6-1 with TRBJ2-3, with 13 bases matching TRBD2. The germline V gene encodes CDR1 MNHNS and CDR2 SASEGT. Trimming at V came to 6 bases and at J to 6 bases, leaving 9 bases not matched to a gene. The CDR3 totals 16 residues. The DNA for the CDR3 is TGTGCCAGCAGGGGGGGACTAGCGGGGCCGGGGGATACGCAGTATTTT. Translated: CASRGGLAGPGDTQYF.

V usage is TRBV20-1 and J usage is TRBJ2-5; D is uncertain. Trimming stripped 2 bases from V and 2 bases from J, with 12 bases between. The germline gives CDR1 DFQATT, CDR2 SNEGSKA (reference sequence). The CDR3 consists of 14 residues. The CDR3, as DNA: TGCAGTGCTAGAAGAACTGGATTACAAGAGACCCAGTACTTC. Amino acid sequence: CSARRTGLQETQYF.

The CDR3 coding sequence is TGTGCCAGCAGCACACGCCCGACTAGCGGGGGGGCTTACGAGCAGTACTTC. This encodes CASSTRPTSGGAYEQYF. This rearrangement joins TRBV11-2 to TRBJ2-7; 14 nucleotides align to TRBD2. The CDR3 covers 17 residues. Germline CDR1 reads SGHAT; CDR2 reads FQNNGV. The trim removed 5 bases at V and 4 bases at J, leaving 10 bases unmatched.

This clonotype has a handful of counts. The chain links TRBV6-2 or TRBV6-3 to TRBJ2-5; D is undetermined. The CDR3 is 12 amino acids. CDR1 is MNHEY, CDR2 SVGEGT, per germline. Trimming pared 7 bases from V and 3 bases from J, leaving 9 bases between. CDR3 sequence (DNA): TGTGCCAGCACCTTTGGAGAAGAGACCCAGTACTTC. Translated, it gives CASTFGEETQYF.

This clonotype was recorded a few times. The chain links TRBV5-8 to TRBJ1-2; 10 nucleotides match TRBD1. V shed 4 bases and J 4 bases; nucleotides not matched to a gene: 7. The V gene's germline CDR1 is SGHTS and CDR2 YDEGEE. This CDR3 is 15 amino acids long. This CDR3 is CASSPGTGAVYGYTF. The DNA for the CDR3 is TGTGCCAGCAGCCCGGGGACAGGGGCGGTCTATGGCTACACCTTC.

This chain links TRBV20-1 with TRBJ2-7; TRBD2 aligns across 10 bases. Germline V lookup: CDR1 DFQATT, CDR2 SNEGSKA (reference sequence). The CDR3 is 15 residues long. With V trimmed by 2 bases and J by 0 bases, 4 bases remained unmatched. DNA for the CDR3: TGCAGTGCTAGATGGACTAGCGGAAACTCCTACGAGCAGTACTTC. Protein product: CSARWTSGNSYEQYF.

This clonotype was counted many times. The chain combines TRBV2 with TRBJ2-7; D remains ambiguous. The V gene lost 1 base and the J gene lost 3 bases, with 10 bases spanning the gap. Germline loops: CDR1 SNHLY, CDR2 FYNNEI. The CDR3 runs to 14 residues. The CDR3 DNA follows: TGTGCCAGCAGTGAAGGCCCACCAGACTACGAGCAGTACTTC. It yields the protein CASSEGPPDYEQYF.

The V gene is TRBV6-1, the J gene TRBJ1-5, with D possibly matching TRBD1 (6 bases). Germline CDR1 and CDR2: MNHNS and SASEGT. With 4 bases removed from V and 8 bases from J, the gap between germline ends came to 15 bases. The CDR3 covers 14 residues. Here the CDR3 reads CASSVKRGGEPQHF. In DNA, the CDR3 is TGTGCCAGCAGTGTAAAAAGGGGGGGAGAGCCCCAGCATTTT.

This clonotype occurred a few times. The chain employs TRBV14 and TRBJ1-5, with 7 positions matching TRBD1. The CDR3 loop spans 14 amino acids. CDR1 is SGHDN, CDR2 FVKESK, per germline. V shed 5 bases, J shed 3 bases, and the junction held 4 bases outside the gene matches. CDR3 coding DNA: TGTGCCAGCAGCAAGACAGGGACCAATCAGCCCCAGCATTTT. It is translated as CASSKTGTNQPQHF.

Ten or more counts support this clonotype. This chain links TRBV20-1 with TRBJ2-7; a possible D gene is TRBD1 (6 bases). Trimming stripped 0 bases from V and 3 bases from J, with 15 bases between. The CDR3 is 15 amino acids. Germline V gene lookup returns CDR1 DFQATT and CDR2 SNEGSKA (reference sequence). The CDR3 reads CSARDLGQGIYEQYF. In nucleotides, the CDR3 is TGCAGTGCTAGAGATCTCGGGCAGGGGATCTACGAGCAGTACTTC.

This clonotype was recorded a few times. The chain has TRBV12-3 or TRBV12-4 and TRBJ2-3, with 9 bases matching TRBD2. The CDR3 has 14 amino acids. V was clipped by 5 bases and J by 9 bases; unmatched bases: 9. CDR3 amino acids: CASSTSGFGGTQYF. The CDR3 coding sequence is TGTGCCAGCAGTACTAGCGGGTTCGGTGGCACGCAGTATTTT.

This clonotype has ten or more counts. This chain connects TRBV7-8 to TRBJ2-7, with no clear D. This CDR3 is 14 amino acids long. Germline CDR1 reads SGHVS; CDR2 reads FQNEAQ. V was cut by 0 bases and J by 3 bases, with 9 bases left in between. The CDR3 region is CASSLAVVSYEQYF. In DNA form, the CDR3 reads TGTGCCAGCAGCTTAGCCGTCGTCAGCTACGAGCAGTACTTC.

J is TRBJ2-1 and V is TRBV6-4; 7 bases map to TRBD2. CDR1 is MRHNA and CDR2 is SNTAGT in the germline V gene. This CDR3 spans 15 amino acids. V trimming: 1 base; J trimming: 1 base; junction bases outside the gene matches: 1. CDR3: CASSDFGGSYNEQFF. The CDR3 coding sequence is TGTGCCAGCAGTGACTTCGGGGGGTCCTACAATGAGCAGTTCTTC.

V usage is TRBV7-9 and J usage is TRBJ2-7; D possibly matches TRBD1 or TRBD2 (5 bases each). V lost 2 bases, J lost 5 bases, and 13 bases lay in between. The germline V gene encodes CDR1 SEHNR and CDR2 FQNEAQ (reference sequence). This CDR3 is built from 14 residues. DNA of the CDR3: TGTGCCAGCAGCTTACGGGACGTCCCTCACGAGCAGTACTTC. This encodes CASSLRDVPHEQYF.